Listed here is a single TCR beta chain. Antigen specificity is unknown. Primers for the PCR totalled 60 Vbeta and 13 Jbeta. Generated by immunoSEQ multiplex PCR, the TCRdb table keeps only in-frame clones and is missing some. In total, the table holds 150,000 to 250,000 clones. The data stem from a study of cytomegalovirus exposure and HLA in healthy donors. Study-wide results and limits: Researchers reported in a later analysis that common viral pathogens appeared linked to several top clusters.

Germline CDR1 is LNHDA and CDR2 is SQIVND (reference sequence). The CDR3 is 15 residues long. The V gene end was trimmed by 0 bases and the J gene end by 5 bases; junction bases not matched to a gene: 2. Sequenced sample: PBMCs. This TCR came from a boy younger than 18 in good health and CMV-seronegative. The J gene is TRBJ2-2, the V gene TRBV19; 8 nucleotides agree with TRBD1. The CDR3: CASSIEQGVTGELFF. The CDR3 DNA follows: TGTGCCAGTAGTATAGAACAGGGGGTAACCGGGGAGCTGTTTTTT.